These T cell receptor beta chains were read from a single sample in a study of shared clonotypes between healthy human individuals. Libraries were prepared by immunoSEQ multiplex PCR; TCRdb keeps only in-frame clonotypes and omits some of them. The sample yields 2 million to 2.5 million clones, 85% to 95% seen once. Sequencing input: naive CD4+ T cells from PBMCs. The receptors derive from a man aged 18 to 29 in good health. Some clones in this sample may be carry-over from other donors' samples. The CDR3 runs from the conserved cysteine through the conserved F or W. Each record gives: J gene, D gene, V gene, clone size, CDR3 DNA, CDR3 protein. The D gene is left open where the match is weak. Clone sizes are given selectively: once, few, many, or a class where the clone is expanded.

TRBJ1-5 | NA | TRBV28 | NA | TGTGCCAGCAGTTTAGGTCGGACAGCCCTTTATAGCAATCAGCCCCAGCATTTT | CASSLGRTALYSNQPQHF
TRBJ1-4 | NA | TRBV5-7 | once | TGTGCCGTTCTTAATCTGTTTTTT | CAVLNLFF
TRBJ2-6 | NA | TRBV7-3 | NA | TGTGCCAGCAGCTTACCCGGGGAGGCTGGGGCCAACGTCCTGACTTTC | CASSLPGEAGANVLTF
TRBJ1-1 | NA | TRBV19 | NA | TGTGCCAGTAGCCCAAATACGGGGATCGACACTGAAGCTTTCTTT | CASSPNTGIDTEAFF
TRBJ2-5 | NA | TRBV29-1 | NA | TGCAGCGCGACCAGGGACCCCCAAGAGACCCAGTACTTC | CSATRDPQETQYF
TRBJ1-2 | NA | TRBV4-1 | NA | TGCGCCAGCAGCCAAAAAAATCCGTCAGTCTCCGGCGTCACATCTAACTATGGCTACACCTTC | CASSQKNPSVSGVTSNYGYTF
TRBJ1-2 | TRBD1 | TRBV7-8 | NA | TGTGCCAGCAGCCCCAGACAGGGGGGCTATGGCTACACCTTC | CASSPRQGGYGYTF
TRBJ1-2 | NA | TRBV18 | NA | TGTGCCAGCTCGCCAGAGGACAGCGGACCTAACTATGGCTACACCTTC | CASSPEDSGPNYGYTF
TRBJ1-5 | NA | TRBV4-1 | NA | TGCGCCAGCAGCCAAGACCTCCGCAGGCCCCAGCATTTT | CASSQDLRRPQHF
TRBJ1-2 | NA | TRBV19 | NA | TGTGCCAGTAGTGCTATTAGTGGGGGAAAGAACTATGGCTACACCTTC | CASSAISGGKNYGYTF
TRBJ2-7 | NA | TRBV12-2 | NA | TGTGCAAGTCGCTTAGGTGAAGGGAACTACGAGCAGTACTTC | CASRLGEGNYEQYF
TRBJ2-7 | NA | TRBV29-1 | NA | TGCAGCGTTGGGACGGCATACTACGAGCAGTACTTC | CSVGTAYYEQYF
TRBJ2-3 | NA | TRBV7-2 | NA | TGTGCCAGCAGCTTAGGTAGCCCAGATACGCAGTATTTT | CASSLGSPDTQYF
TRBJ1-2 | TRBD1 | TRBV2 | NA | TGTGCCAGCAGTCCGGACAGGGGGGACTATGGCTACACCTTC | CASSPDRGDYGYTF
TRBJ2-2 | NA | TRBV14 | NA | TGTGCCAGCAGCCAAGCGTTAACCCCCTTAGGGGAGCTGTTTTTT | CASSQALTPLGELFF
TRBJ2-7 | NA | TRBV11-2 | NA | TGTGCCAGCAGCTTATTCGGCAGGGCAGCCTACGAGCAGTACTTC | CASSLFGRAAYEQYF